This T cell receptor (beta chain) was recorded in a study of T cells in Graves' hyperthyroidism and ophthalmopathy. At the level of the study: Blood from the periphery was taken at initial diagnosis, before any treatment. Study-level results: Ophthalmopathy prediction by the model preceded onset by a median roughly 6 months. Researchers found most expanded thyroid clonotypes above 0.001 in blood as well.

Regions amplified from RNA transcripts were the TCR beta CDR3 regions. HTBI primers drove first-round RT-PCR of the TCR CDR3. TCRdb re-called the multiplex PCR reads with MiXCR, one entry per CDR3 protein. Of 650,000 to 750,000 distinct CDR3 sequences in the sample, about 14% were seen once. Fresh peripheral blood, 10 ml, was the source of the PBMCs. About this clonotype itself: The antigen is unknown.

This clonotype was sampled from a woman aged 18-30 years with Graves' hyperthyroidism. The sample comprised blood.

CDR3 amino acids: CASSSPHSGRGDEQYF. Here the CDR3 DNA reads TGTGCCAGTAGTTCGCCCCACAGCGGGAGAGGGGACGAGCAGTACTTC. The J gene is TRBJ2-7, the V gene TRBV19, with TRBD2 identical over 8 bases. The junction had 14 bases not matched to a gene; V was cut back by 5 bases and J by 5 bases. CDR1 LNHDA and CDR2 SQIVND come from the germline V gene (reference sequence). This CDR3 region has 16 residues.